These 3 T cell receptor beta chains were all obtained from the same sample, sequenced in a study of CD8 T cells in Susac syndrome. Random-hexamer reverse transcription was applied to about 0.45 to 1 ug RNA. TCRdb analysed the immunoSEQ multiplex PCR reads with MiXCR anew, one entry per CDR3 protein. The sample carries some 95,000 distinct CDR3 sequences, just under 95% recorded once. Source material: CD8+ T cells from PBMCs. The receptors shown here come from a human donor in good health.

The chain joins TRBV4-1 to TRBJ2-5; 8 nucleotides align to TRBD1. Germline lookup yields CDR1 MGHRA and CDR2 YSYEKL. The CDR3 extends over 17 amino acids. V gave up 3 bases and J gave up 2 bases; unmatched junction bases: 11. CDR3 DNA sequence: TGCGCCAGCAGCCACCGGACAGGGTGGAATAAGCAAGAGACCCAGTACTTC. Translation: CASSHRTGWNKQETQYF.

The chain links TRBV7-8 to TRBJ2-2, with D possibly TRBD1 on 6 matching bases. Germline V lookup: CDR1 SGHVS, CDR2 FQNEAQ. Trimming left V 6 bases short and J 6 bases short, with 17 bases between. The CDR3 runs 15 residues. CDR3 region: CASRANDRLSGELFF. The CDR3 DNA follows: TGTGCCAGCAGGGCAAACGACAGGTTGTCCGGGGAGCTGTTTTTT.

J is TRBJ2-3 and V is TRBV7-2, with TRBD2 matching over 9 bases. Trimming cost V 3 bases and J 5 bases; bases outside gene matches: 9. CDR3 length equals 16 residues. Germline V gene sequence: CDR1 SGHTA, CDR2 FQGNSA. The CDR3 nucleotides read TGTGCCAGCAGCTTTATGGTAGCGGGGGTTGGAGATACGCAGTATTTT. It is translated as CASSFMVAGVGDTQYF.